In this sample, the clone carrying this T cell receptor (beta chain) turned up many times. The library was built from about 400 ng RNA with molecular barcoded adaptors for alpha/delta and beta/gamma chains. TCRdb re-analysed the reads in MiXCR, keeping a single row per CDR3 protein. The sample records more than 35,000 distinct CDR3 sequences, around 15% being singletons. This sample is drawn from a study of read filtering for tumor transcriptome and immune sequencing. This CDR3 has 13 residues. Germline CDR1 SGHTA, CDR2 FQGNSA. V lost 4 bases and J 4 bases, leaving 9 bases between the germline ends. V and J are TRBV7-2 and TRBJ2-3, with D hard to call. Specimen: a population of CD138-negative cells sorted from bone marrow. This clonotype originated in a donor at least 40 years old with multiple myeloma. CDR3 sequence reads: CASSSGGSDTQYF. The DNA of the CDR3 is TGTGCCAGCAGCTCCGGCGGTTCAGATACGCAGTATTTT.